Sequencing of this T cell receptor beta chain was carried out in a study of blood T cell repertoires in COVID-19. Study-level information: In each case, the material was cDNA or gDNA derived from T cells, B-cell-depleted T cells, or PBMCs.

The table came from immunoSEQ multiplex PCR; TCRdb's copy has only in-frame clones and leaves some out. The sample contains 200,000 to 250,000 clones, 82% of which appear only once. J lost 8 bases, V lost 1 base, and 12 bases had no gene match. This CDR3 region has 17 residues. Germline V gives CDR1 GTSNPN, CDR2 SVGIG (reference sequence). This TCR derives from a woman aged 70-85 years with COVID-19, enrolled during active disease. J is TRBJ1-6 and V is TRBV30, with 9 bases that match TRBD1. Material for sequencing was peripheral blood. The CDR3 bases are TGTGCCTGGAGTGGCCTCCCGGGACAGGGATTTGATTCACCCCTCCACTTT. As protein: CAWSGLPGQGFDSPLHF.